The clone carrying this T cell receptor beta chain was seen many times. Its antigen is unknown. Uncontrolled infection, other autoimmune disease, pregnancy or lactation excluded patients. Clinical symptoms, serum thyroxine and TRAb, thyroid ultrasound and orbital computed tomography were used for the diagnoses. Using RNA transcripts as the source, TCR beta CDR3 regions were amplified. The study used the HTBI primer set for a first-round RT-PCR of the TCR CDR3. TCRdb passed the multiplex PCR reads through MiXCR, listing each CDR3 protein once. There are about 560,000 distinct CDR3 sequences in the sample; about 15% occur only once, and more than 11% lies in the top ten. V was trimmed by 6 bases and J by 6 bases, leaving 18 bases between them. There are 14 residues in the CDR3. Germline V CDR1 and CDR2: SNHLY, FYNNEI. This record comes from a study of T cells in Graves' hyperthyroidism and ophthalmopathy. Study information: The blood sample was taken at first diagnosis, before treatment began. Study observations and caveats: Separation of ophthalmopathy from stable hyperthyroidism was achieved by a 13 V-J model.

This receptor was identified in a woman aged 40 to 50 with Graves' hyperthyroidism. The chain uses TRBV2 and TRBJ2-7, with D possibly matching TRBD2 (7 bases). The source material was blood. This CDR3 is CASRPGGDLSEQYF. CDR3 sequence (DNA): TGTGCCAGCAGGCCGGGGGGCGATTTGAGCGAGCAGTACTTC.